These 17 T cell receptor beta chains originate from one sample sequenced in a study of early T cells in non-severe SARS-CoV-2 infection. TCRdb passed the 5' RACE reads through MiXCR, listing each CDR3 protein once. The data hold more than 65,000 distinct CDR3 sequences, with roughly an eighth observed a single time. The sample consisted of whole blood. The receptor source for this set is an adult who was a healthcare worker with PCR-confirmed SARS-CoV-2 infection or an uninfected control (not recorded which).

The chain uses TRBV20-1 and TRBJ1-2; no clear D gene. The ends were cut back, 4 bases at V and 6 bases at J, with 18 bases in the middle. This CDR3 comprises 14 residues. Germline CDR1 is DFQATT and CDR2 is SNEGSKA (reference sequence). CDR3 amino acids: CSAKKLALGHGYTF. The CDR3 DNA sequence: TGCAGTGCTAAGAAACTGGCCCTGGGCCATGGCTACACCTTC.

This clonotype was recorded at least ten times. The V gene is TRBV27, the J gene TRBJ1-5, with 9 bases lining up with TRBD1. Per the germline V gene, CDR1 is MNHEY and CDR2 is SMNVEV (reference sequence). After removal of 5 bases from V and 5 bases from J, the junction contained 4 bases not matched to a gene. The CDR3 spans 14 residues. The CDR3 here is CASSQGTGYQPQHF. CDR3 in DNA: TGTGCCAGCAGTCAAGGGACAGGGTATCAGCCCCAGCATTTT.

This clonotype occurred many times. The rearrangement joins TRBV30 to TRBJ1-6; 12 bases map to TRBD1. The CDR3 extends over 15 amino acids. The V segment lost 5 bases and the J segment 9 bases; nucleotides outside the gene matches: 8. Per the germline V gene, CDR1 is GTSNPN and CDR2 is SVGIG (reference sequence). The CDR3 protein is CAWGHPGQGASPLHF. The CDR3 DNA follows: TGTGCCTGGGGCCATCCGGGACAGGGGGCTTCACCCCTCCACTTT.

This chain links TRBV12-3 or TRBV12-4 with TRBJ1-2; no definite D call. With 1 base removed from V and 3 bases from J, the gap between germline ends came to 15 bases. CDR3 length equals 16 residues. The CDR3 sequence is CASSLEVLTSDYGYTF. The DNA for the CDR3 is TGTGCCAGCAGTTTAGAGGTCCTCACCTCGGACTATGGCTACACCTTC.

The rearrangement uses TRBV7-9 and TRBJ2-7; D gene uncertain. Germline CDR1 SEHNR, CDR2 FQNEAQ (reference sequence). The CDR3 consists of 14 residues. The V gene lost 3 bases and the J gene lost 7 bases, with 16 bases spanning the gap. CDR3 residues: CASSFDIRHGEQYF. The CDR3 nucleotides read TGTGCCAGCAGCTTTGATATACGACATGGAGAGCAGTACTTC.

The sample holds many counts of this clonotype. This CDR3 is CASSYEELAGTNEQFF. The CDR3 nucleotides read TGTGCCAGCAGTTACGAGGAACTAGCGGGAACGAATGAGCAGTTCTTC. The chain links TRBV6-2 or TRBV6-3 to TRBJ2-1; 10 bases line up with TRBD2. The CDR3 length is 16 residues. Germline values: CDR1 MNHEY, CDR2 SVGEGT. The V segment lost 2 bases and the J segment 7 bases; nucleotides outside the gene matches: 8.

V usage is TRBV12-5 and J usage is TRBJ2-7; D uncertain. The germline CDR1 and CDR2 sequences are LGHNT and FRNRAP. Trimming took off 0 bases at V and 2 bases at J, with 2 bases between the two ends. The CDR3 spans 12 residues. CDR3 coding DNA: TGTGCTAGTGGTTTGGTGGCCTACGAGCAGTACTTC. This translates into CASGLVAYEQYF.

Many counts were recorded for this clonotype. This sequence joins TRBV7-9 and TRBJ2-5, with a possible D match to TRBD2 (5 bases). CDR3 size: 13 residues. V lost 6 bases and J lost 8, with 16 bases in between. Germline CDR1 is SEHNR and CDR2 is FQNEAQ (reference sequence). The CDR3 region is CASRASGGYTQYF. CDR3 DNA: TGTGCCAGCAGGGCGAGCGGAGGCTACACCCAGTACTTC.

This clonotype was counted ten times or more. The CDR3, as DNA: TGTGCCAGCAGTGAGGCGACGAACACTGAAGCTTTCTTT. Translation: CASSEATNTEAFF. The rearrangement joins TRBV2 to TRBJ1-1; no definite D call. Trimming took 3 bases from V and 1 from J, leaving 6 bases between them. Germline V gene sequence: CDR1 SNHLY, CDR2 FYNNEI. This CDR3 has 13 amino acids.

The rearrangement joins TRBV29-1 to TRBJ1-1; D is undetermined. The V gene's germline CDR1 is SQVTM and CDR2 ANQGSEA. The CDR3 length is 14 residues. Trimming took 3 bases from V and 3 from J, leaving 14 bases between them. CDR3 nucleotide sequence: TGCAGCGTTGAGTGGAACCTATGGGACACTGAAGCTTTCTTT. It codes for CSVEWNLWDTEAFF.

This clonotype was counted a few times. The J gene is TRBJ2-1, the V gene TRBV27; 10 bases are a match to TRBD2. J lost 7 bases, V lost 5 bases, and 8 bases had no gene match. The CDR3 has 15 residues. Germline assignment: CDR1 MNHEY and CDR2 SMNVEV (reference sequence). The CDR3: CASSMSGRAVNEQFF. For the CDR3, the DNA is TGTGCCAGCAGTATGAGCGGGAGGGCCGTGAATGAGCAGTTCTTC.

The chain links TRBV28 to TRBJ1-2; no clear D gene. The CDR3 covers 13 residues. V was cut by 3 bases and J by 0 bases, with 5 bases left in between. Germline CDR1 MDHEN, CDR2 SYDVKM. As DNA, the CDR3 is TGTGCCAGCAGTTTCTCAACTAACTATGGCTACACCTTC. Residues: CASSFSTNYGYTF.

This clonotype was detected ten times or more. The rearrangement links TRBV28 to TRBJ2-1; 7 bases line up with TRBD2. V gave up 3 bases and J gave up 7 bases; unmatched junction bases: 9. Germline CDR1 and CDR2: MDHEN and SYDVKM. The CDR3 consists of 15 residues. The CDR3 sequence is CASSFQSGMGNEQFF. In DNA form, the CDR3 reads TGTGCCAGCAGTTTTCAGAGCGGGATGGGAAATGAGCAGTTCTTC.

In its sample, this clonotype was seen many times. This chain connects TRBV7-2 to TRBJ2-5; D is ambiguous. V was cut by 5 bases and J by 7 bases, with 11 bases left in between. There are 12 residues in the CDR3. Germline V CDR1 and CDR2: SGHTA, FQGNSA. The CDR3: CASSPADGTQYF. The CDR3 coding sequence is TGTGCCAGCAGCCCCGCTGACGGGACCCAGTACTTC.

Ten or more counts support this clonotype. This chain joins TRBV2 and TRBJ1-1, with a tentative D call TRBD1 (5 bases). The germline V gene has CDR1 SNHLY and CDR2 FYNNEI. V lost 9 bases and J 7 bases, leaving 18 bases between the germline ends. CDR3 length equals 13 residues. DNA of the CDR3: TGTGCCAGTACCAGGGCGACATTAAATGAAGCTTTCTTT. Residues: CASTRATLNEAFF. Variable domain in full (rest from reference TRBV2 and TRBJ1-1): EPEVTQTPSHQVTQMGQEVILRCVPISNHLYFYWYRQILGQKVEFLVSFYNNEISEKSEIFDDQFSVERPDGSNFTLKIRSTKLEDSAMYFCASTRATLNEAFFGQGTRLTVV.

In its sample, this clonotype was seen a few times. The J gene is TRBJ1-4, the V gene TRBV7-2; D ambiguous. V was pared by 4 bases and J by 3 bases, with 15 bases between. The CDR3 loop spans 16 amino acids. Germline V CDR1 and CDR2: SGHTA, FQGNSA. The CDR3 DNA follows: TGTGCCAGCAGCTCGTCGGGAGCCCTAGCTAATGAAAAACTGTTTTTT. Its translation: CASSSSGALANEKLFF.

This clonotype has ten or more counts. V is TRBV7-8 and J is TRBJ2-3, with D possibly matching TRBD2 (5 bases). Trimming left V 7 bases short and J 1 base short, with 12 bases between. This CDR3 region has 14 residues. The germline CDR1 and CDR2 sequences are SGHVS and FQNEAQ. CDR3 coding DNA: TGTGCCAGCACGGAGCGGTACCGCACAGATACGCAGTATTTT. Translation: CASTERYRTDTQYF.